This T cell receptor (beta chain) was found in a study of naive and memory T cell subsets. Alpha and beta libraries were amplified separately from the second PCR onward. Points on this clonotype: The antigen remains unidentified.

Two oligonucleotides, mixed equimolar, formed the beta constant-region primer covering TRBC1 and TRBC2. Using its own MiXCR run on the UMI-ligation and nested PCR reads, TCRdb lists one record per CDR3 protein. This table has around 160,000 distinct CDR3 sequences, 17% appearing once. Study-wide points: Naive and memory repertoire findings lacked a ground truth for validation. Each distinct alpha or beta sequence counts as one clonotype. From naive to CM, EM and EMRA, diversity decreased and Gini increased.

The V gene end was trimmed by 6 bases and the J gene end by 4 bases; junction bases not matched to a gene: 9. This CDR3 comprises 14 residues. CDR1 and CDR2 from the germline V gene are MNHEY and SVGEGT. This TCR was recovered from a human donor in good health. The material sequenced was naive CD4+ T cells from blood. V is TRBV6-2 or TRBV6-3 and J is TRBJ2-7; 7 positions match TRBD1. The CDR3 is CASRKRGLPYEQYF. CDR3 bases: TGTGCCAGCAGAAAGAGGGGGCTACCGTACGAGCAGTACTTC.